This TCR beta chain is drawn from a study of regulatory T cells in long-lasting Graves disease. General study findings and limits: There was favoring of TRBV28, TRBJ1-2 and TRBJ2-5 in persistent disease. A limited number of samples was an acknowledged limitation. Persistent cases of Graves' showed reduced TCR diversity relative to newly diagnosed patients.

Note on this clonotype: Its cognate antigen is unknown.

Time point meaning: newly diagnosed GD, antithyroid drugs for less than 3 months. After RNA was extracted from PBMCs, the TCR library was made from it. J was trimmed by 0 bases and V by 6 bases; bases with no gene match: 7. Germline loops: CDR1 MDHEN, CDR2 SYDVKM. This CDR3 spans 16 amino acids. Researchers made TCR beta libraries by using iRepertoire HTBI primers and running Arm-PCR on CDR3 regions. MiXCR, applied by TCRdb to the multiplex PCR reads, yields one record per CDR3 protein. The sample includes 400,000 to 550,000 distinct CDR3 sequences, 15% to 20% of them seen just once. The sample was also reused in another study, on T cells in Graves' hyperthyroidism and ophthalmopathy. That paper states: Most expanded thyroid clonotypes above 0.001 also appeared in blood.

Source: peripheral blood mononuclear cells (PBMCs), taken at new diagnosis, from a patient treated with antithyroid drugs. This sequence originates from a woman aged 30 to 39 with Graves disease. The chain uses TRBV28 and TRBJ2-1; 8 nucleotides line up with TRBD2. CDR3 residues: CASSRTSRSSYNEQFF. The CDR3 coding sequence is TGTGCCAGCAGCCGGACTAGCAGGAGCTCCTACAATGAGCAGTTCTTC.